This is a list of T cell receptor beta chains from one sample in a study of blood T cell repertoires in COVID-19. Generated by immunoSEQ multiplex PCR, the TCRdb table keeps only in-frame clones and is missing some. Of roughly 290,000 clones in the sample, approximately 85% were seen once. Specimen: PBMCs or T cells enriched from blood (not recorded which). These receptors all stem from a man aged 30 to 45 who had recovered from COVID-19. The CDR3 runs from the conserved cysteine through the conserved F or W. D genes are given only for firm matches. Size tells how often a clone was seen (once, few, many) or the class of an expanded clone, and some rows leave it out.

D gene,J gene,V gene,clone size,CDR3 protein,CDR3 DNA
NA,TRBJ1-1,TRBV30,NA,CAWSVPGLSFEAFF,TGTGCCTGGAGTGTACCGGGACTGAGTTTTGAAGCTTTCTTT
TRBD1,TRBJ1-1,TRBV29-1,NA,CSVSTGMNTEAFF,TGCAGCGTTTCGACAGGGATGAACACTGAAGCTTTCTTT
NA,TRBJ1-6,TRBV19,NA,CASSEGGYNSPLHF,TGTGCCAGTAGTGAGGGAGGGTATAATTCACCCCTCCACTTT
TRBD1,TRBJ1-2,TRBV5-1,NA,CASSLFPDRGYGYTF,TGCGCCAGCAGCCTATTCCCGGACAGGGGTTATGGCTACACCTTC
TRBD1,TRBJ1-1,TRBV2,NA,CASSRGQGAPGEAFF,TGTGCCAGCAGTAGAGGACAGGGGGCTCCCGGGGAAGCTTTCTTT
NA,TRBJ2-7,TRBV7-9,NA,CASSLPSRGYEQYF,TGTGCCAGCAGCTTACCTAGTCGGGGCTACGAGCAGTACTTC
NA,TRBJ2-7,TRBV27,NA,CASSLSPSDSSYEQYF,TGTGCCAGCAGTTTATCCCCCTCCGACAGCTCCTACGAGCAGTACTTC
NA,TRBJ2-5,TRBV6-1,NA,CASSERGGRALKETQYF,TGTGCCAGCAGTGAAAGAGGCGGGCGGGCTCTAAAAGAGACCCAGTACTTC
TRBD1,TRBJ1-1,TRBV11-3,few,CASSEGQGMNTEAFF,TGTGCCAGCAGCGAAGGACAGGGGATGAACACTGAAGCTTTCTTT
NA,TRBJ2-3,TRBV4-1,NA,CASSQEAPGTQYF,TGCGCCAGCAGCCAAGAAGCCCCAGGTACGCAGTATTTT
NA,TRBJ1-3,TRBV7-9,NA,CASSSRSADNSGNTIYF,TGTGCCAGCAGCTCGAGATCTGCCGATAACTCTGGAAACACCATATATTTT
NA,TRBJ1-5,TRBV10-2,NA,CASSGTTTQPQHF,TGCGCCAGCAGTGGCACAACCACTCAGCCCCAGCATTTT
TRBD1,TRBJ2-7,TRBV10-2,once,CASSDPETGVHEQYF,TGCGCCAGCAGTGATCCCGAGACAGGGGTACACGAGCAGTACTTC
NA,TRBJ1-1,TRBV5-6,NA,CASSPASLRMNTEAFF,TGTGCCAGCAGCCCGGCTAGTCTGAGGATGAACACTGAAGCTTTCTTT
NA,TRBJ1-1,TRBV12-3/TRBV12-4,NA,CASSSNRNTEAFF,TGTGCCAGCAGCTCCAACAGGAACACTGAAGCTTTCTTT
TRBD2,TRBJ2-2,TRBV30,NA,CAWSVGGTGELFF,TGTGCCTGGAGTGTGGGGGGGACCGGGGAGCTGTTTTTT
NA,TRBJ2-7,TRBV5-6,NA,CASSLILSEQYF,TGTGCCAGCAGCTTGATCCTCAGCGAGCAGTACTTC
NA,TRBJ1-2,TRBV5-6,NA,CASSPPGGGAYGYTF,TGTGCCAGCAGCCCGCCCGGAGGGGGGGCCTATGGCTACACCTTC
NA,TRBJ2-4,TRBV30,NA,CAWSVQGIQYF,TGTGCCTGGAGTGTACAGGGCATTCAGTACTTC
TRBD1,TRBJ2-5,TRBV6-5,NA,CARDRLREETQYF,TGTGCCAGGGACAGGTTAAGGGAAGAGACCCAGTACTTC
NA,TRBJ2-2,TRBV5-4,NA,CASRKEMSGTGELFF,TGTGCCAGCAGGAAAGAGATGTCGGGCACCGGGGAGCTGTTTTTT
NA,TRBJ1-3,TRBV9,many,CASSVEWSSGNTIYF,TGTGCCAGCAGCGTAGAATGGAGCTCTGGAAACACCATATATTTT
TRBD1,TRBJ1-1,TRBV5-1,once,CASSTGQGTNTEAFF,TGCGCCAGCAGCACTGGACAGGGAACGAACACTGAAGCTTTCTTT
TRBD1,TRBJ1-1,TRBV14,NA,CASSPWTGRGTEAFF,TGTGCCAGCAGCCCGTGGACAGGTCGAGGTACTGAAGCTTTCTTT
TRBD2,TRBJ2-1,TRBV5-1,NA,CASSSSGASYNEQFF,TGCGCCAGCAGCTCGAGCGGGGCCTCCTACAATGAGCAGTTCTTC
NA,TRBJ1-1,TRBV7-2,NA,CASSPYFDRLNTEAFF,TGTGCCAGCAGCCCGTATTTCGACAGGCTGAACACTGAAGCTTTCTTT
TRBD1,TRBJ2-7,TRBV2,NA,CASRGTGFGYEQYF,TGTGCCAGCAGGGGGACAGGGTTCGGCTACGAGCAGTACTTC
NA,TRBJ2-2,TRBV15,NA,CATSRNSNTGELFF,TGTGCCACCAGCAGGAACTCGAACACCGGGGAGCTGTTTTTT
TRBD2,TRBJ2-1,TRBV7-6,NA,CASSSLPGTSGSQGEQFF,TGTGCCAGCAGCTCCCTGCCCGGGACTAGCGGCAGTCAGGGTGAGCAGTTCTTC
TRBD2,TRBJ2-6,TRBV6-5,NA,CAITLSGVKANVLTF,TGTGCCATTACACTAAGCGGGGTTAAGGCCAACGTCCTGACTTTC
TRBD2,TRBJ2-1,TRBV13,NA,CASSLGIAGGYNEQFF,TGTGCCAGCAGCTTAGGTATAGCGGGGGGCTACAATGAGCAGTTCTTC
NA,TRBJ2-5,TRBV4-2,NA,CASSQDWRGGKETQYF,TGTGCCAGCAGCCAAGATTGGAGGGGCGGAAAAGAGACCCAGTACTTC
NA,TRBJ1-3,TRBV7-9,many,CASSASQGINWDTIYF,TGTGCCAGCTCAGCTTCCCAGGGTATCAATTGGGACACCATATATTTT
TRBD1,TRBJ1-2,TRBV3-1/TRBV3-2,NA,CASSKGTGGNGYTF,TGTGCCAGCAGCAAAGGGACAGGGGGAAATGGCTACACCTTC
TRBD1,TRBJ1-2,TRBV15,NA,CATSPGTAYGYTF,TGTGCCACCAGTCCCGGGACAGCCTATGGCTACACCTTC
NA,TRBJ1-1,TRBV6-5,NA,CASTSNTEAFF,TGTGCCAGCACATCGAACACTGAAGCTTTCTTT
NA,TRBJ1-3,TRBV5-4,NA,CASSLDRLTSGNTIYF,TGTGCCAGCAGCTTGGACAGGCTGACCTCTGGAAACACCATATATTTT
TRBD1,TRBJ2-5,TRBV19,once,CASSSRDRGFQETQYF,TGTGCCAGTAGTTCGAGGGACAGGGGATTCCAAGAGACCCAGTACTTC
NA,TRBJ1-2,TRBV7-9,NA,CASSATPLGGLDGYTF,TGTGCCAGCAGCGCGACCCCCCTCGGGGGGCTGGATGGCTACACCTTC
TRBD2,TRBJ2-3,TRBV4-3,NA,CASSQGLAGGLTDTQYF,TGCGCCAGCAGCCAAGGACTAGCGGGGGGGCTCACAGATACGCAGTATTTT
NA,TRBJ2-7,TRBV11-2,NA,CASCGKDNYEQYF,TGTGCCAGCTGCGGCAAGGACAACTACGAGCAGTACTTC
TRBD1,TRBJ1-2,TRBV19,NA,CASSMWGQDLGYTF,TGTGCCAGTAGTATGTGGGGACAGGATCTTGGCTACACCTTC
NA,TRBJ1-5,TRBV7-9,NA,CASSSTLSHGNQPQHF,TGTGCCAGCAGCTCCACTCTTTCTCATGGCAATCAGCCCCAGCATTTT
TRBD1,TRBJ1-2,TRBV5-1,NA,CASSLAGTGGEGYTF,TGCGCCAGCAGCTTGGCTGGGACAGGGGGCGAGGGCTACACCTTC
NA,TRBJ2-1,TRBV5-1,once,CASSLVPGVSYNEQFF,TGCGCCAGCAGCTTGGTTCCGGGGGTATCCTACAATGAGCAGTTCTTC
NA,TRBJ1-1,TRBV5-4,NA,CASSSNRNKAFF,TGTGCCAGCAGCTCAAACAGGAATAAGGCTTTCTTT
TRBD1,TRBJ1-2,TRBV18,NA,CASSPLGTGAGYGYTF,TGTGCCAGCTCTCCACTCGGGACAGGGGCCGGCTATGGCTACACCTTC
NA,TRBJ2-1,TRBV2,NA,CASSEMVGLRSEQFF,TGTGCCAGCAGTGAAATGGTGGGCCTTCGTAGTGAGCAGTTCTTC
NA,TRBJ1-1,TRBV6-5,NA,CASSSPRGAEAFF,TGTGCCAGCAGTTCTCCGCGGGGGGCTGAAGCTTTCTTT
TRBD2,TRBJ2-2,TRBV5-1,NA,CASSLNGAGANTGELFF,TGCGCCAGCAGCCTGAATGGGGCGGGGGCGAACACCGGGGAGCTGTTTTTT
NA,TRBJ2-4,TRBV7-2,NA,CASSFPGVNIQYF,TGTGCCAGCAGCTTTCCCGGGGTGAACATTCAGTACTTC
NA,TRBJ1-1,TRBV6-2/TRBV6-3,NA,CASSYSGGAFTEAFF,TGTGCCAGCAGTTACTCGGGGGGGGCTTTTACTGAAGCTTTCTTT
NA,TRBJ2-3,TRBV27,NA,CASSPHFLRTDTQYF,TGTGCCAGCAGTCCCCACTTCCTCCGCACAGATACGCAGTATTTT
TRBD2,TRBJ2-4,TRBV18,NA,CASSPPAGDKNIQYF,TGTGCCAGCTCACCACCAGCGGGGGATAAAAACATTCAGTACTTC